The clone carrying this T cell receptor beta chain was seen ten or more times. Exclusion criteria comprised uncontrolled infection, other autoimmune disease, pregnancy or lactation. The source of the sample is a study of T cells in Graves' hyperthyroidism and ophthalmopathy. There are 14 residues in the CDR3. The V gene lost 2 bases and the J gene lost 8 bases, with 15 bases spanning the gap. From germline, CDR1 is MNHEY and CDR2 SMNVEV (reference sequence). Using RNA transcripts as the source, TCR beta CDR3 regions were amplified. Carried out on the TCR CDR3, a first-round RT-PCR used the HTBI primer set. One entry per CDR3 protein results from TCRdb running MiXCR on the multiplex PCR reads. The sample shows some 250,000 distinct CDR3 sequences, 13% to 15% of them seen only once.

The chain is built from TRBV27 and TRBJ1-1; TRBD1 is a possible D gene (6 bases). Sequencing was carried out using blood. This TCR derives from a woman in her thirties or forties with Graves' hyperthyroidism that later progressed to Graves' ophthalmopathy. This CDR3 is CASSLKGGTLEAFF. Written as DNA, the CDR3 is TGTGCCAGCAGTTTAAAGGGGGGGACTTTAGAAGCTTTCTTT.